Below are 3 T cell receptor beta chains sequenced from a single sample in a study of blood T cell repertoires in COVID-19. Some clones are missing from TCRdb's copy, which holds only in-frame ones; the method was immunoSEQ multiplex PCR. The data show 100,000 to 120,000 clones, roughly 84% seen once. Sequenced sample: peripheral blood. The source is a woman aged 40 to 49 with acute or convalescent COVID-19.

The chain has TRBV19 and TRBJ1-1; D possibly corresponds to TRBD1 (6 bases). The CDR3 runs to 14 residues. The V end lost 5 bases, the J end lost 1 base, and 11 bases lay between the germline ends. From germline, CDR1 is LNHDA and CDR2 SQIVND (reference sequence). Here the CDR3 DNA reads TGTGCCAGTAGTGTAGGCAGGGGGAACACTGAAGCTTTCTTT. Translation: CASSVGRGNTEAFF.

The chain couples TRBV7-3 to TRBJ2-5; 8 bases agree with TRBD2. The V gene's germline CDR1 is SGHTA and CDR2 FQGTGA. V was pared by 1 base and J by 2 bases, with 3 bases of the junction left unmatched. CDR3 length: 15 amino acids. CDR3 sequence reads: CASSLMGLDQETQYF. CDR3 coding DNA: TGTGCCAGCAGCTTAATGGGACTAGATCAAGAGACCCAGTACTTC.

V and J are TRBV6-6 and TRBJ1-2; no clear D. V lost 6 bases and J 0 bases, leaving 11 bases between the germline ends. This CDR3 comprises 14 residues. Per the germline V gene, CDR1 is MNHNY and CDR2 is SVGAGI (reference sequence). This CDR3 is CASSQRSANYGYTF. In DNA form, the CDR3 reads TGTGCCAGCAGCCAACGGTCGGCTAACTATGGCTACACCTTC.